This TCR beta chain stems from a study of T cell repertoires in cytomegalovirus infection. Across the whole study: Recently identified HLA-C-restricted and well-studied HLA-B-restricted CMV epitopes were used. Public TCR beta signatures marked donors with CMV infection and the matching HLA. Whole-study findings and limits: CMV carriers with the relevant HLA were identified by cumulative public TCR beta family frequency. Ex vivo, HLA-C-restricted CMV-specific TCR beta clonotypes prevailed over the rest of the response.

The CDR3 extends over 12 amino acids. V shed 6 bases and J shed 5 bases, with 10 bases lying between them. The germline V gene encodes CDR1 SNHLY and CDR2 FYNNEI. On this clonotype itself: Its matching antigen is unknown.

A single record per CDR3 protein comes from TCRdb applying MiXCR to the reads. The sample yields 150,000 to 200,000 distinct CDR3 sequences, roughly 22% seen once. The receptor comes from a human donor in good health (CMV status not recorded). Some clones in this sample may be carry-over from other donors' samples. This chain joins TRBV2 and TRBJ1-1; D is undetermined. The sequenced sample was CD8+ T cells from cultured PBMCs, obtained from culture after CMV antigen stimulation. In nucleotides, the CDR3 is TGTGCCAGCAGAGACGATGGGACTGAAGCTTTCTTT. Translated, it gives CASRDDGTEAFF.